A single sample gave rise to the 16 T cell receptor beta chains below, sequenced in a study of T cell repertoires in cytomegalovirus infection (dated by TCRdb to the late 2010s). Sequencer: Illumina HiSeq 1500. The raw public data were reprocessed by TCRdb itself: fastp quality trimming at Q25, MiXCR clonotype calling, in-frame beta chains only. One record per CDR3 amino acid sequence lists the most common genes and DNA. For this sample there are more than 200,000 distinct CDR3 sequences; approximately 9% appear just once. Clones ranked in the top ten supply approximately 16% of the sample. Sequenced sample: PBMCs. Every receptor here comes from a human donor in good health (CMV status not recorded). Some clones in this sample may be carry-over from other donors' samples.

J is TRBJ1-1 and V is TRBV15; TRBD1 might be the D (5 bases). The CDR3 loop spans 13 amino acids. Germline V gene sequence: CDR1 LNHNV, CDR2 YYDKDF (reference sequence). V lost 0 bases to trimming and J lost 7 bases, with 9 bases between them. CDR3 nucleotide sequence: TGTGCCACCAGCAGAGATCTCGGGGGTGAAGCTTTCTTT. As protein: CATSRDLGGEAFF.

The chain employs TRBV5-1 and TRBJ1-2; 12 nucleotides agree with TRBD1. Germline V gene data show CDR1 as SGHRS and CDR2 as YFSETQ. V shed 6 bases, J shed 1 base, and the junction held 7 bases outside the gene matches. The CDR3 extends over 16 amino acids. The DNA for the CDR3 is TGCGCCAGCAAGGGGACAGGGGGCCTCTTTAACTATGGCTACACCTTC. The encoded protein is CASKGTGGLFNYGYTF.

This clonotype was seen at least ten times. The chain carries TRBV7-2 and TRBJ1-6, with 10 bases matching TRBD1. Germline V gives CDR1 SGHTA, CDR2 FQGNSA. The V segment lost 5 bases and the J segment 9 bases; nucleotides outside the gene matches: 10. This CDR3 region has 16 residues. The CDR3 spells CASSADRDRGFSPLHF. The CDR3 nucleotides read TGTGCCAGCAGCGCCGACCGGGACAGGGGTTTTTCACCCCTCCACTTT. The variable domain in full, completed from reference TRBV7-2 and TRBJ1-6, reads GAGVSQSPSNKVTEKGKDVELRCDPISGHTALYWYRQSLGQGLEFLIYFQGNSAPDKSGLPSDRFSAERTGGSVSTLTIQRTQQEDSAVYLCASSADRDRGFSPLHFGNGTRLTVT.

This clonotype was counted many times. This chain links TRBV7-2 with TRBJ1-2, with D perhaps TRBD1 (5 bases). The CDR3 covers 13 residues. The ends were cut back, 2 bases at V and 8 bases at J, with 12 bases in the middle. CDR1 and CDR2 (germline): SGHTA, FQGNSA. CDR3 sequence (DNA): TGTGCCAGCAGCTTACGGGACGCGAGGGGCTACACCTTC. Translated, it gives CASSLRDARGYTF.

In this sample, this clonotype turned up many times. The chain couples TRBV7-2 to TRBJ1-1; D is possibly TRBD1 (6 bases). Germline lookup yields CDR1 SGHTA and CDR2 FQGNSA. CDR3 size: 14 residues. Trimming stripped 1 base from V and 3 bases from J, with 9 bases between. The CDR3: CASSLGGADTEAFF. As DNA, the CDR3 is TGTGCCAGCAGCTTAGGGGGGGCAGACACTGAAGCTTTCTTT.

CDR3 sequence (DNA): TGTGCCAGCAGACCCAACGGGCGGAATACTGAAGCTTTCTTT. Translating it yields CASRPNGRNTEAFF. This chain links TRBV6-8 with TRBJ1-1; D is ambiguous. The CDR3 is 14 amino acids. Germline CDR1 reads MNHGY; CDR2 reads SAAAGT. Trimming pared 6 bases from V and 5 bases from J, leaving 16 bases between.

This clonotype was seen a few times. CDR3: CSVLVQGARGTEAFF. The CDR3 coding sequence is TGCAGCGTTCTCGTACAGGGGGCGCGGGGCACTGAAGCTTTCTTT. J is TRBJ1-1 and V is TRBV29-1, with TRBD1 matching 9 bases. The CDR3 has 15 residues. In germline, CDR1 is SQVTM, CDR2 ANQGSEA. Trimming at V came to 5 bases and at J to 4 bases, leaving 11 bases not matched to a gene.

This clonotype was observed at least ten times. J is TRBJ2-5 and V is TRBV7-2; 7 bases align to TRBD1. In germline, CDR1 is SGHTA, CDR2 FQGNSA. This CDR3 comprises 15 residues. Unmatched junction bases numbered 11, after V lost 5 bases and J lost 5 bases. The CDR3: CASSRDSLRGETQYF. The CDR3 DNA sequence: TGTGCCAGCAGCCGGGACAGTCTAAGAGGGGAGACCCAGTACTTC. The full variable domain, in which reference TRBV7-2 and TRBJ2-5 provide the parts outside the CDR3, is GAGVSQSPSNKVTEKGKDVELRCDPISGHTALYWYRQSLGQGLEFLIYFQGNSAPDKSGLPSDRFSAERTGGSVSTLTIQRTQQEDSAVYLCASSRDSLRGETQYFGPGTRLLVL.

This clonotype appeared many times. The chain joins TRBV6-1 to TRBJ1-5; no clear D. The length of the CDR3 is 14 residues. Germline CDR1 MNHNS, CDR2 SASEGT. Trimming left V 6 bases short and J 3 bases short, with 12 bases between. As DNA, the CDR3 is TGTGCCAGCAGGGGCAGTACCTTCAATCAGCCCCAGCATTTT. Translation gives CASRGSTFNQPQHF.

This clonotype was recorded many times. The V gene is TRBV2, the J gene TRBJ1-2; D is perhaps TRBD1 (6 bases). Looked up from germline, CDR1 is SNHLY and CDR2 is FYNNEI. The CDR3 is 16 amino acids. Trimming shortened V by 7 bases and J by 5 bases, and 23 bases separated the two germline ends. The CDR3 here is CASIPSGAVAGYGYTF. CDR3 nucleotides: TGTGCCAGCATTCCCTCAGGGGCGGTCGCCGGGTATGGCTACACCTTC.

This clonotype was found many times. This chain connects TRBV27 to TRBJ1-5, with D possibly TRBD1 on 5 matching bases. Germline CDR1 reads MNHEY; CDR2 reads SMNVEV (reference sequence). With 5 bases removed from V and 0 bases from J, the gap between germline ends came to 11 bases. The CDR3 is 15 residues long. The chain's CDR3 is CASSPRAYSNQPQHF. In DNA, the CDR3 is TGTGCCAGCAGTCCCAGGGCATATAGCAATCAGCCCCAGCATTTT.

The chain recombines TRBV6-4 with TRBJ1-2; maybe TRBD1 (6 bases). Per the germline V gene, CDR1 is MRHNA and CDR2 is SNTAGT. The CDR3 runs to 14 residues. V was shortened by 6 bases and J by 1 base, with 12 bases between the two germline ends. The CDR3 loop reads CASSPGHRNYGYTF. DNA for the CDR3: TGTGCCAGCAGCCCGGGACACCGTAACTATGGCTACACCTTC.

This rearrangement joins TRBV7-2 to TRBJ2-1, with 8 bases identical to TRBD2. CDR1 and CDR2 (germline): SGHTA, FQGNSA. The CDR3 has 16 residues. V shed 0 bases and J 7 bases; nucleotides not matched to a gene: 8. The CDR3 DNA sequence: TGTGCCAGCAGCTTAGCACCGGGACTAGGGGCTAATGAGCAGTTCTTC. Translated: CASSLAPGLGANEQFF. The whole variable domain, remainder taken from reference TRBV7-2 and TRBJ2-1, is GAGVSQSPSNKVTEKGKDVELRCDPISGHTALYWYRQSLGQGLEFLIYFQGNSAPDKSGLPSDRFSAERTGGSVSTLTIQRTQQEDSAVYLCASSLAPGLGANEQFFGPGTRLTVL.

In this sample, this clonotype turned up many times. The rearrangement joins TRBV7-2 to TRBJ2-7; possibly TRBD2 for D (5 bases). Between the trimmed V and J ends, which lost 0 bases and 7 bases, there was a span of 16 bases. The CDR3 has 15 residues. CDR1 and CDR2 from the germline V gene are SGHTA and FQGNSA. CDR3 bases: TGTGCCAGCAGCTTAGCGGGGAGTGGGTGGAGGGAGCAGTACTTC. Protein: CASSLAGSGWREQYF.

The chain is built from TRBV20-1 and TRBJ1-1; a weak D match, TRBD1 (6 bases). Germline V lookup: CDR1 DFQATT, CDR2 SNEGSKA (reference sequence). The CDR3 sequence is 13 residues long. V was trimmed by 3 bases and J by 2 bases, leaving 10 bases between them. The CDR3 loop is CSARTGANTEAFF. CDR3 sequence (DNA): TGCAGTGCTAGGACAGGAGCTAACACTGAAGCTTTCTTT.

The sample holds a few counts of this clonotype. The chain links TRBV6-5 to TRBJ2-5, with D possibly matching TRBD1 (6 bases). V gave up 2 bases and J gave up 6 bases, with 16 bases separating them. Germline CDR1 is MNHEY and CDR2 is SVGAGI. The CDR3 runs to 15 residues. CDR3 nucleotides: TGTGCCAGCAGTTACGGGCAGGGGACGGGTCAGACCCAGTACTTC. It encodes CASSYGQGTGQTQYF.